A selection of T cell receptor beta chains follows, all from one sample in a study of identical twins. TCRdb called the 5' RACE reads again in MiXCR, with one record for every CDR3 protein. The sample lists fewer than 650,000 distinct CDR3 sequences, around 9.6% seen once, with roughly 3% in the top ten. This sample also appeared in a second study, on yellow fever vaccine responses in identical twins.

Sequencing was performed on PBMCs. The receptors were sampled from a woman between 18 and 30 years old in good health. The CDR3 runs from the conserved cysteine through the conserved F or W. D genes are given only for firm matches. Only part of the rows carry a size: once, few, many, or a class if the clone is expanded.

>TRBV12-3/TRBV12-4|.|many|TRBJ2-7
TGTGCCAGCAGTTCCCGCTGGGGGGCGAAGCAGCAGTACTTC
CASSSRWGAKQQYF
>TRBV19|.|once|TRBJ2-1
TGTGCCGCTAGTTTGAGCTCCTACAATGAGCAGTTCTTC
CAASLSSYNEQFF
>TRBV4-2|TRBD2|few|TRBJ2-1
TGTGCCAGCAGCCAAGAACCAGCGGGGGAGCAGTTCTTC
CASSQEPAGEQFF
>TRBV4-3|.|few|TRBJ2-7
TGCGCCAGCAGCCAAGATCGGCACGAGCAGTACTTC
CASSQDRHEQYF
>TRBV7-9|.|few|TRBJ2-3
TGTGCCAGCAGCTTCCTTAGGCTAGCTGTCACAGATACGCAGTATTTT
CASSFLRLAVTDTQYF
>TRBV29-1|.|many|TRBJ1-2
TGCAGCGTTGAACGGGGGACCTACTATGGCTACACCTTC
CSVERGTYYGYTF
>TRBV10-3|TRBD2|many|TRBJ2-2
TGTGCCATCAGTAGGACTAGCGGAACGAACACCGGGGAGCTGTTTTTT
CAISRTSGTNTGELFF
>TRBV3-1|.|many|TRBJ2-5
TGTGCCAGCAGCCTCCCTTCGGACTGGGCCGAAGAGACCCAGTACTTC
CASSLPSDWAEETQYF
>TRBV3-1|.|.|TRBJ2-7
TGTGCCAGCAGCCAAGTATCAGGATACGAGCAGTACTTC
CASSQVSGYEQYF
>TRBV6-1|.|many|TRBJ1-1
TGTGCCAGCAGTCCCCTGGGGGGATCGGGATTGGCTGAAGCTTTCTTT
CASSPLGGSGLAEAFF
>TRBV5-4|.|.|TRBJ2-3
TGTGCCAGCAGCTTGGCATGGTCGGGTTCCGGGCGCACAGATACGCAGTATTTT
CASSLAWSGSGRTDTQYF
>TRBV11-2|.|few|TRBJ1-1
TGTGCCAGCAGCTTAACAGGGCATTCGAACACTGAAGCTTTCTTT
CASSLTGHSNTEAFF
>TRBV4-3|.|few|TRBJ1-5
TGCGCCAGCAGCCAAGATCGTGGAGGGAGCCAGCCCCAGCATTTT
CASSQDRGGSQPQHF